This T cell receptor beta chain derives from a study of T cell responses to AZD1222 COVID-19 vaccine. CDR3 length: 11 residues. Looked up from germline, CDR1 is MGHDK and CDR2 is SYGVNS. Trimming cost V 4 bases and J 6 bases, with 4 bases left between them. Overall study findings and caveats: The donor cohort was predominantly white British with a female majority, and clonal diversity may have been underestimated. Only after the peak T cell response were repertoires sampled. Close to half of all spike-specific TCRs reportedly target regions of the variants that are unmutated.

As to this clone: Its specificity is unknown.

Using immunoSEQ multiplex PCR, the repertoire was profiled, and TCRdb retains in-frame clones only, with some absent. The repertoire holds about 130,000 clones, with 90% as singletons. The sequencing used peripheral blood, collected on day 0 of MenACWY control vaccination. The chain joins TRBV25-1 to TRBJ2-1; unclear D gene. This clonotype was obtained from an adult in good health. The CDR3 loop is CASSAFNEQFF. The DNA of the CDR3 is TGTGCCAGCAGTGCGTTCAATGAGCAGTTCTTC.